The rows below give T cell receptor beta chains drawn from one sample of a study of cytomegalovirus exposure and HLA in healthy donors. This table comes from immunoSEQ multiplex PCR, and its TCRdb copy is limited to in-frame clones, with some not included. The sample data list about 59,000 clones. The source material was PBMCs. The source of these receptors is a man aged 25-45 years in good health and CMV-seropositive. Both conserved end residues are part of each CDR3. The D gene is left open where the match is weak.

length,D,V,J,DNA,CDR3
17,.,TRBV4-2,TRBJ1-2,TGTGCCAGCCGAACCGGGACCGGGGGATGGGCTAACTATGGCTACACCTTC,CASRTGTGGWANYGYTF
10,TRBD1,TRBV20-1,TRBJ2-1,TGCAGTGCCCTGACAGGGGAGCAGTTCTTC,CSALTGEQFF
15,.,TRBV21-1,TRBJ2-2,TGTGCCAGCAGCATAGCGGGAGAGCAAGCCGGGGAGCTGTTTTTT,CASSIAGEQAGELFF
15,TRBD1,TRBV4-1,TRBJ2-1,TGCGCCAGCAGCCTGGCGGGACAGGGGGCTGGTGAGCAGTTCTTC,CASSLAGQGAGEQFF
15,TRBD1,TRBV9,TRBJ2-5,TGTGCCAGCAGCGCCGACGACAGGGGTCAAGAGACCCAGTACTTC,CASSADDRGQETQYF
17,TRBD1,TRBV18,TRBJ2-6,TGTGCCAGCTCACCACTAGGGACAGCCTCTGGGGCCAACGTCCTGACTTTC,CASSPLGTASGANVLTF
13,.,TRBV9,TRBJ1-2,TGTGACAGCAGCGTAGCTGTGGGGCGCGGCTACACCTTC,CDSSVAVGRGYTF
12,.,TRBV12-5,TRBJ2-7,TGTGCTAGTGGAACTATACCCTACGAGCAGTACTTC,CASGTIPYEQYF
17,TRBD2,TRBV5-1,TRBJ2-5,TGCGCCAGCAGCTTGGCCGCATTGGCGGGGGTGCAAGAGACCCAGTACTTC,CASSLAALAGVQETQYF
16,TRBD1,TRBV5-5,TRBJ2-2,TGTGCCAGCAGCTTTGGGACAGGAAAAAACACCGGGGAGCTGTTTTTT,CASSFGTGKNTGELFF
15,TRBD2,TRBV11-1,TRBJ2-3,TGTGCCAGCAGCACGACTAGCGGGTTTCCGGATACGCAGTATTTT,CASSTTSGFPDTQYF
15,TRBD2,TRBV6-1,TRBJ2-5,TGTGCCAGCAGTGAACTAGCGGGGGGGCAAGAGACCCGGTACTTC,CASSELAGGQETRYF
14,TRBD1,TRBV27,TRBJ1-1,TGTGCCAGCAGTGGTCGACAGGGGTTCGCTGAAGCTTTCTTT,CASSGRQGFAEAFF
14,TRBD1,TRBV7-9,TRBJ2-7,TGTGCCAGCAGCCAGAACCCGACAGGGTACGAGCAGTACTTC,CASSQNPTGYEQYF
16,TRBD2,TRBV29-1,TRBJ2-1,TGCAGCGCGGGACTAGCGGGGGGCAGCTCCTACAATGAGCAGTTCTTC,CSAGLAGGSSYNEQFF
16,.,TRBV5-1,TRBJ1-6,TGCGCCAGCAGCTCAGATATCAGGGAAGCTAATTCACCCCTCCACTTT,CASSSDIREANSPLHF
13,TRBD2,TRBV30,TRBJ2-7,TGTGCCTGGGCGGGGGGGGAGGCATACGAGCAGTACTTC,CAWAGGEAYEQYF
14,TRBD1,TRBV6-5,TRBJ2-7,TGTGCCAGCAGGGCCGGGACAGGTATCTACGAGCAGTACTTC,CASRAGTGIYEQYF
15,TRBD2,TRBV4-1,TRBJ2-5,TGCGCCAGCAGCCAAGTAACTAGCGGAGGGGAGACCCAGTACTTC,CASSQVTSGGETQYF
15,TRBD1,TRBV5-6,TRBJ2-7,TGTGCCAGCAGCTTGGTCGCAGGGGGTCTCTACGAGCAGTACTTC,CASSLVAGGLYEQYF
17,.,TRBV4-2,TRBJ1-1,TGTGCCAGCAGCCAAGAGTCCAGGGGTCCTCAGAACACTGAAGCTTTCTTT,CASSQESRGPQNTEAFF
13,.,TRBV6-5,TRBJ1-5,TGTGCCAGCAGTTACGGTTGGCGGGAGCCCCAGCATTTT,CASSYGWREPQHF
13,.,TRBV30,TRBJ1-1,TGTGCCTGGTGCATGGGAGGGGCCACCAAGGTTTTCTTT,CAWCMGGATKVFF
19,TRBD1,TRBV18,TRBJ1-3,TGTGCCACCTTCTATAACGGGACAGCCGATTCGGTCTCTGGAAACACCATATATTTT,CATFYNGTADSVSGNTIYF
13,.,TRBV6-5,TRBJ2-7,TGTGCCAGCAGTTACTGGGGAGGAAACGAGCAGTACTTC,CASSYWGGNEQYF
14,TRBD2,TRBV27,TRBJ2-1,TGTGCCAGCAAGGGACAAGCGGGAGACGATGAGCAGTTCTTC,CASKGQAGDDEQFF
14,.,TRBV28,TRBJ1-1,TGTGCCAGCAGGGGGGAGGACCCCAAGGGGGAAGCTTTCTTT,CASRGEDPKGEAFF
19,.,TRBV11-1,TRBJ2-7,TGTGCCAGCAGCCAGGGCTCTGGGCGAAGGGTCCTAAGCTCCTACGAGCAGTACTTC,CASSQGSGRRVLSSYEQYF
16,TRBD1,TRBV12-5,TRBJ2-5,TGTGCTAGTGGGCGAGCCCGGGGCAGGGGGTTGGAGACCCAGTACTTC,CASGRARGRGLETQYF
14,TRBD2,TRBV30,TRBJ2-3,TGTGCCTGGATCGAGCGGGAGTGGGCAGATACGCAGTATTTT,CAWIEREWADTQYF
12,.,TRBV6-6,TRBJ1-1,TGTGCCAGCAGTTACTCGGCAGGTGAAGCTTTCTTT,CASSYSAGEAFF
11,.,TRBV9,TRBJ2-7,TGTGCCAGCAGCGCCGGTGACGAGCAGTACTTC,CASSAGDEQYF
14,.,TRBV5-3,TRBJ2-7,TGTGCCAGAAGCTTGGAAGCGGGTCTAAACGAGCAGTACTTC,CARSLEAGLNEQYF
20,TRBD1,TRBV18,TRBJ2-7,TGTGCCAGCTCCCTCACGTGGTCTCCGGGACAGGGGTCGGGGGCCTACGAGCAGTACTTC,CASSLTWSPGQGSGAYEQYF
14,.,TRBV19,TRBJ2-1,TGTGCCAGTAGTTTCAGGGGAACCGACAATGAGCAGTTCTTC,CASSFRGTDNEQFF
13,TRBD2,TRBV6-6,TRBJ2-1,TGTGCCAGCTCAACTAGCGTGTACAATGAGCAGTTCTTC,CASSTSVYNEQFF
14,.,TRBV6-1,TRBJ1-6,TGTGCCAGCAGTGAACGGGGGGCATTTTCACCCCTCCACTTT,CASSERGAFSPLHF
14,TRBD1,TRBV6-4,TRBJ1-1,TGTGCCAGCAGGCGTACAGGGGGATCGGGTGAAGCTTTCTTT,CASRRTGGSGEAFF
14,.,TRBV2,TRBJ1-2,TGTGCCAGCAGTGAAAGTCCAGGGGTTAATGGCTACACCTTC,CASSESPGVNGYTF
13,TRBD2,TRBV2,TRBJ2-3,TGTGCCAGCAGAGCGGGAGTTATAGATACGCAGTATTTT,CASRAGVIDTQYF
12,.,TRBV6-5,TRBJ1-2,TGTGCCAGCAGTCTGGCGGGGGCTGGCTACACCTTC,CASSLAGAGYTF
21,TRBD2,TRBV7-6,TRBJ2-2,TGTGCCAGCAGCTTAGAGGATGTTAGCGGGAGGGCCGGGGGCCCCACCGGGGAGCTGTTTTTT,CASSLEDVSGRAGGPTGELFF
15,TRBD1,TRBV4-2,TRBJ1-1,TGTGCCAGCAGCCCCACAGGGGGTGCGAACACTGAAGCTTTCTTT,CASSPTGGANTEAFF
17,TRBD2,TRBV19,TRBJ2-6,TGTGCCAGTAGTAGACTAGCGCTAAGCTCTGGGGCCAACGTCCTGACTTTC,CASSRLALSSGANVLTF
13,.,TRBV2,TRBJ2-7,TGTGCCAGCAGCGTCAGTGTGGCCTACGAGCAGTACTTC,CASSVSVAYEQYF
14,TRBD1,TRBV9,TRBJ2-7,TGTGCCAGCAGCGCCCCGGGACAGCCCTACGAGCAGTACTTC,CASSAPGQPYEQYF
18,TRBD2,TRBV9,TRBJ2-5,TGTGCCAGCAGCGCACCCCCCGGTTCTAGCGGGGGTGGGGAGACCCAGTACTTC,CASSAPPGSSGGGETQYF
16,TRBD2,TRBV11-3,TRBJ2-5,TGTGCCAGCAGCTCTAGACTAGCGGCCCACTTTGAGACCCAGTACTTC,CASSSRLAAHFETQYF
14,TRBD2,TRBV30,TRBJ2-1,TGTGCCTGGAGCCCGGGACTAGCGGGAAATGAGCAGTTCTTC,CAWSPGLAGNEQFF
14,TRBD2,TRBV4-2,TRBJ2-7,TGTGCCAGCAGCTCCCTAGCGGGAACCTACGAGCAGTACTTC,CASSSLAGTYEQYF
13,.,TRBV18,TRBJ1-2,TGTGCCAGCTCACCTTCCGATCGGGGTGGCTACACCTTC,CASSPSDRGGYTF
15,TRBD2,TRBV11-2,TRBJ2-5,TGTGCCAGCAGCTCCGAAGAGCGGGGGGGAGAGACCCAGTACTTC,CASSSEERGGETQYF
15,TRBD1,TRBV9,TRBJ1-1,TGTGCCAGCAGCGTAGCCACAGGGGGGTTCACTGAAGCTTTCTTT,CASSVATGGFTEAFF
15,TRBD1,TRBV4-2,TRBJ1-2,TGTGCCAGCAGCCAAGTTTCGGGACAGTTCTATGGCTACACCTTC,CASSQVSGQFYGYTF
18,.,TRBV5-1,TRBJ2-4,TGCGCCAGCAGCTTGTGGGGGGGCACGTATAGAGCCAAAAACATTCAGTACTTC,CASSLWGGTYRAKNIQYF